The 12 T cell receptor beta chains in this list originate from one sample, sequenced in a study of T cell responses to AZD1222 COVID-19 vaccine. Assay used: immunoSEQ multiplex PCR; TCRdb lists only in-frame clones, some missing. The sample shows approximately 160,000 clones, around 90% of them seen only once. This sample comprised peripheral blood, obtained on day 0 of AZD1222 vaccination. All receptors derive from an adult in good health.

V usage is TRBV11-2 and J usage is TRBJ2-1; TRBD1 might be the D (5 bases). CDR1 SGHAT and CDR2 FQNNGV come from the germline V gene. Trimming took off 5 bases at V and 8 bases at J, with 10 bases between the two ends. CDR3 length equals 12 residues. As DNA, the CDR3 is TGTGCCAGCAGCCCAGGGCAGCATGAGCAGTTCTTC. It specifies CASSPGQHEQFF.

The chain carries TRBV7-2 and TRBJ2-7, with D uncertain. Germline CDR1 is SGHTA and CDR2 is FQGNSA. CDR3 length: 16 amino acids. V lost 2 bases to trimming and J lost 0 bases, with 14 bases between them. The CDR3 DNA is TGTGCCAGCAGCTTAAGGACGGGCCGAAGCTCCTACGAGCAGTACTTC. This translates into CASSLRTGRSSYEQYF.

This chain joins TRBV4-3 and TRBJ1-2; TRBD1 matches 7 bases. Looked up from germline, CDR1 is LGHNA and CDR2 is YSLEER. The CDR3 spans 16 residues. Trimming took 0 bases from V and 4 from J; bases not matched to a gene: 8. As DNA, the CDR3 is TGCGCCAGCAGCCAAGACTCGACAGGGTTGATCTATGGCTACACCTTC. Protein: CASSQDSTGLIYGYTF.

CDR3 bases: TGTGCCAGCAGCTTACTAGGGGAGAGTGAAAAACTGTTTTTT. Encoded protein: CASSLLGESEKLFF. This chain connects TRBV7-9 to TRBJ1-4; tentative D call: TRBD1 (5 bases). The germline V gene encodes CDR1 SEHNR and CDR2 FQNEAQ (reference sequence). CDR3 size: 14 residues. V was pared by 2 bases and J by 7 bases, with 11 bases between.

V and J are TRBV6-5 and TRBJ1-1, with D possibly TRBD1 on 6 matching bases. Germline V gives CDR1 MNHEY, CDR2 SVGAGI. CDR3 length: 11 amino acids. V was cut by 6 bases and J by 7 bases, with 9 bases left in between. CDR3 DNA: TGTGCCAGCAGGATGACAGGTGAAGCTTTCTTT. It specifies CASRMTGEAFF.

The chain couples TRBV6-8 to TRBJ2-5, with 7 bases fitting TRBD1. CDR3 length: 15 amino acids. Looked up from germline, CDR1 is MNHGY and CDR2 is SAAAGT. Trimming at V came to 4 bases and at J to 2 bases, leaving 7 bases not matched to a gene. The CDR3 is CASSSREDRQETQYF. CDR3 DNA sequence: TGTGCCAGCAGTTCCCGAGAGGACAGGCAAGAGACCCAGTACTTC.

V is TRBV5-5 and J is TRBJ1-4, with TRBD1 matching over 9 bases. In germline, CDR1 is SGHKS, CDR2 YYEKEE (reference sequence). Trimming took 1 base from V and 3 from J; bases not matched to a gene: 10. The CDR3 runs to 18 residues. This CDR3 is CASSLWDRDSGANEKLFF. For the CDR3, the DNA is TGTGCCAGCAGCTTGTGGGACAGGGACTCGGGAGCTAATGAAAAACTGTTTTTT.

The chain has TRBV28 and TRBJ1-5, with 8 bases fitting TRBD1. CDR3 size: 18 residues. Unmatched junction bases numbered 16, after V lost 4 bases and J lost 5 bases. Germline V gene data show CDR1 as MDHEN and CDR2 as SYDVKM. This chain's CDR3 is CASSSPSRTGGVDQPQHF. CDR3 bases: TGTGCCAGCAGTTCTCCCTCGCGAACAGGGGGGGTCGATCAGCCCCAGCATTTT.

In its sample, this clone was seen once. The chain recombines TRBV5-4 with TRBJ2-1; the D call may be TRBD1 or TRBD2 (6 bases each). This CDR3 comprises 18 residues. With 0 bases removed from V and 5 bases from J, the gap between germline ends came to 21 bases. From germline, CDR1 is SGHNT and CDR2 YYREEE (reference sequence). CDR3 sequence reads: CASSLVRGVRGSNNEQFF. CDR3 DNA sequence: TGTGCCAGCAGCTTGGTCCGCGGGGTTAGGGGGTCGAACAATGAGCAGTTCTTC.

The V call is TRBV28, the J call TRBJ1-1; perhaps TRBD1 as D (6 bases). Trimming stripped 6 bases from V and 2 bases from J, with 16 bases between. The germline CDR1 and CDR2 sequences are MDHEN and SYDVKM. CDR3 size: 15 residues. Written as DNA, the CDR3 is TGTGCCAGCAGCCTCCAACGACAGGCCAACACTGAAGCTTTCTTT. Amino acids: CASSLQRQANTEAFF.

The rearrangement uses TRBV15 and TRBJ2-2; TRBD1 agrees at 9 bases. Per germline, CDR1 LNHNV and CDR2 YYDKDF (reference sequence). The CDR3 is 15 residues long. The J segment lost 6 bases and the V segment lost 5 bases, leaving 7 bases of the junction unmatched. The CDR3 bases are TGTGCCACCAGCTTACGGACAGGGGCGGCCGGGGAGCTGTTTTTT. This sequence encodes CATSLRTGAAGELFF.

This clone is medium-sized in the sample. The chain has TRBV30 and TRBJ1-5; 8 bases match TRBD1. Looked up from germline, CDR1 is GTSNPN and CDR2 is SVGIG (reference sequence). V gave up 2 bases and J gave up 9 bases; unmatched junction bases: 9. This CDR3 is built from 14 residues. The CDR3 region has the DNA TGTGCCTGGAGTCCCGGACAGGGACTTTGGCCCCAGCATTTT. The encoded protein is CAWSPGQGLWPQHF.